This T cell receptor (beta chain) was obtained from a study of T cell responses to AZD1222 COVID-19 vaccine. The germline V and J ends were trimmed by 1 base and 9 bases, with 7 bases remaining between them. The CDR3 has 12 amino acids. TCRdb's table, derived via immunoSEQ multiplex PCR, lists solely in-frame clones and lacks some. The sample includes fewer than 200,000 clones, roughly 90% of them seen just once. The source is an adult who received the AZD1222 COVID-19 vaccine. The input for sequencing was peripheral blood, taken 28 days after the second AZD1222 dose. V gene TRBV12-3 or TRBV12-4 combines with J gene TRBJ1-5; no firm D call. The CDR3 here is CASSLVGRPQHF. CDR3 sequence (DNA): TGTGCCAGCAGTTTAGTCGGTCGGCCCCAGCATTTT.